The 21 T cell receptor beta chains given below trace back to one sample, sequenced in a study of shared T cell receptors in the human thymus. Profiled with immunoSEQ multiplex PCR; TCRdb holds only in-frame clones, not every one. The sample has some 700,000 clones; 80% to 90% are singletons. The sample was also linked to a second study, of human thymus T cells.

Sequencing input: thymocytes. The receptors stem from a girl under three years old with a congenital heart defect.

V is TRBV2 and J is TRBJ2-3, with D hard to call. V lost 6 bases to trimming and J lost 2 bases, with 6 bases between them. Per the germline V gene, CDR1 is SNHLY and CDR2 is FYNNEI. The CDR3 covers 12 residues. CDR3 DNA: TGTGCCAGCAGGCAGGACACAGATACGCAGTATTTT. This sequence encodes CASRQDTDTQYF.

The CDR3 DNA follows: TGTGCCACGGGACTAGCGGGGTTGAGCTCCTACGAGCAGTACTTC. Translated: CATGLAGLSSYEQYF. This chain connects TRBV19 to TRBJ2-7; 13 bases are a match to TRBD2. Germline lookup yields CDR1 LNHDA and CDR2 SQIVND (reference sequence). Losses at the gene ends were 10 bases for V and 0 bases for J; bases not matched to a gene: 6. The CDR3 is 15 residues long.

This chain links TRBV27 with TRBJ2-7; D perhaps matches TRBD1 (6 bases). This CDR3 is built from 16 residues. Trimming cost V 4 bases and J 6 bases, with 22 bases left between them. Germline assignment: CDR1 MNHEY and CDR2 SMNVEV (reference sequence). DNA of the CDR3: TGTGCCAGCAGTTCATCCACCCGGGACATTAAGTGCGAGCAGTACTTC. Its translation: CASSSSTRDIKCEQYF.

This chain connects TRBV28 to TRBJ2-7; D remains ambiguous. The CDR3 has 14 residues. Trimming left V 5 bases short and J 0 bases short, with 11 bases between. Per the germline V gene, CDR1 is MDHEN and CDR2 is SYDVKM. CDR3 loop: CASSRGSFSYEQYF. For the CDR3, the DNA is TGTGCCAGCAGTAGAGGAAGTTTCTCCTACGAGCAGTACTTC.

The chain recombines TRBV15 with TRBJ2-3; 11 bases match TRBD2. From germline, CDR1 is LNHNV and CDR2 YYDKDF (reference sequence). Unmatched junction bases numbered 8, after V lost 3 bases and J lost 6 bases. This CDR3 comprises 16 residues. The CDR3 protein is CATSSPLAGGRDTQYF. Written as DNA, the CDR3 is TGTGCCACCAGCAGTCCGCTAGCGGGGGGTAGGGATACGCAGTATTTT.

This chain uses TRBV19 with TRBJ1-4; TRBD1 might be the D (6 bases). Per the germline V gene, CDR1 is LNHDA and CDR2 is SQIVND (reference sequence). The CDR3 is made up of 17 amino acids. Trimming took off 4 bases at V and 3 bases at J, with 18 bases between the two ends. This chain's CDR3 is CASSTQGRYYPNEKLFF. The CDR3 DNA reads TGTGCCAGTAGTACTCAGGGGCGTTATTATCCTAATGAAAAACTGTTTTTT.

This chain connects TRBV7-8 to TRBJ2-6; D remains ambiguous. CDR1 is SGHVS, CDR2 FQNEAQ, per germline. The CDR3 spans 15 residues. V was shortened by 8 bases and J by 0 bases, with 11 bases between the two germline ends. The CDR3 region is CASCTPSSGANVLTF. Here the CDR3 DNA reads TGTGCCAGCTGCACCCCCAGCTCTGGGGCCAACGTCCTGACTTTC. Variable domain in full (rest from reference TRBV7-8 and TRBJ2-6): GAGVSQSPRYKVAKRGQDVALRCDPISGHVSLFWYQQALGQGPEFLTYFQNEAQLDKSGLPSDRFFAERPEGSVSTLKIQRTQQEDSAVYLCASCTPSSGANVLTFGAGSRLTVL.

This clone was found once. The chain has TRBV10-3 and TRBJ2-1; 10 nucleotides agree with TRBD2. The CDR3 spans 14 residues. Germline trimming cut 6 bases from V and 8 bases from J; bases unmatched to any gene: 7. Germline V gives CDR1 ENHRY, CDR2 SYGVKD. CDR3 in DNA: TGTGCCATCAGCCTCCTAGCGGGGGTGGATGAGCAGTTCTTC. As protein: CAISLLAGVDEQFF.

The V gene is TRBV11-2, the J gene TRBJ2-1; TRBD2 is a possible D gene (7 bases). The CDR3 length is 19 residues. Germline V gives CDR1 SGHAT, CDR2 FQNNGV. Trimming removed 5 bases from V and 2 bases from J, with 25 bases in between. Written as DNA, the CDR3 is TGTGCCAGCAGCCCCCGAGACGGCCCCGGGGGGCCTCCCTACAATGAGCAGTTCTTC. It encodes CASSPRDGPGGPPYNEQFF.

The V gene is TRBV7-6, the J gene TRBJ2-1; no firm D call. CDR1 SGHVS and CDR2 FNYEAQ come from the germline V gene. The CDR3 is 14 amino acids. Deletions cut 1 base from V and 1 base from J, with 5 bases between. CDR3 loop: CASSLGRSYNEQFF. The DNA of the CDR3 is TGTGCCAGCAGCTTAGGCAGATCCTACAATGAGCAGTTCTTC. Full variable domain (remainder filled in from reference TRBV7-6 and TRBJ2-1): GAGVSQSPRYKVTKRGQDVALRCDPISGHVSLYWYRQALGQGPEFLTYFNYEAQQDKSGLPNDRFSAERPEGSISTLTIQRTEQRDSAMYRCASSLGRSYNEQFFGPGTRLTVL.

This sequence joins TRBV10-3 and TRBJ1-5; D may be TRBD1 (5 bases). Trimming removed 6 bases at V and 5 bases at J, with 23 bases between. Germline loops: CDR1 ENHRY, CDR2 SYGVKD. This CDR3 comprises 17 residues. DNA of the CDR3: TGTGCCATCAGACCAGACGACCGGACACCCACTTATCAGCCCCAGCATTTT. It encodes CAIRPDDRTPTYQPQHF.

This chain connects TRBV12-5 to TRBJ1-5, with D hard to call. This CDR3 comprises 16 residues. Trimming left V 5 bases short and J 0 bases short, with 14 bases between. CDR1 and CDR2 from the germline V gene are LGHNT and FRNRAP. CDR3 residues: CASGPRSGDSNQPQHF. CDR3 bases: TGTGCTAGTGGTCCCCGCAGCGGGGATAGCAATCAGCCCCAGCATTTT. The variable domain in full, with the rest retrieved from reference TRBV12-5 and TRBJ1-5, is DARVTQTPRHKVTEMGQEVTMRCQPILGHNTVFWYRQTMMQGLELLAYFRNRAPLDDSGMPKDRFSAEMPDATLATLKIQPSEPRDSAVYFCASGPRSGDSNQPQHFGDGTRLSIL.

This rearrangement joins TRBV5-6 to TRBJ1-1; no firm D call. The germline CDR1 and CDR2 sequences are SGHDT and YYEEEE. V was cut by 0 bases and J by 2 bases, with 8 bases left in between. The CDR3 has 14 amino acids. The CDR3 loop is CASSLASGNTEAFF. The CDR3, as DNA: TGTGCCAGCAGCTTGGCGTCAGGAAACACTGAAGCTTTCTTT.

This clone occurred once. J is TRBJ2-1 and V is TRBV9; 7 bases fit TRBD2. V was pared by 3 bases and J by 4 bases, with 4 bases of the junction left unmatched. This CDR3 has 14 amino acids. CDR1 SGDLS and CDR2 YYNGEE come from the germline V gene. CDR3 sequence (DNA): TGTGCCAGCAGCGCGGGGGGATCGTACAATGAGCAGTTCTTC. Translation: CASSAGGSYNEQFF. Full variable domain (missing parts from reference TRBV9 and TRBJ2-1): DSGVTQTPKHLITATGQRVTLRCSPRSGDLSVYWYQQSLDQGLQFLIQYYNGEERAKGNILERFSAQQFPDLHSELNLSSLELGDSALYFCASSAGGSYNEQFFGPGTRLTVL.

Of note for this clone: The same CDR3 is also encoded by other DNA sequences in this sample. The chain couples TRBV5-5 to TRBJ2-3; maybe TRBD2 (5 bases). Per the germline V gene, CDR1 is SGHKS and CDR2 is YYEKEE (reference sequence). The CDR3 runs 17 residues. V dropped 2 bases and J dropped 0 bases, with 16 bases sitting between them. CDR3 loop: CASSFGRVTTSTDTQYF. The CDR3 coding sequence is TGTGCCAGCAGCTTCGGACGAGTGACTACCAGCACAGATACGCAGTATTTT.

This sequence joins TRBV18 and TRBJ1-1; D remains ambiguous. The CDR3 is made up of 16 amino acids. Germline V CDR1 and CDR2: KGHSH, LQKENI. V lost 2 bases, J lost 1 base, and 14 bases lay in between. CDR3 DNA: TGTGCCAGCTCACCATCCCTAAAGACAAAGAACACTGAAGCTTTCTTT. Translating gives CASSPSLKTKNTEAFF.

Concerning this clone: No conserved phenylalanine or tryptophan is present at the end of the CDR3, so a read error is the likely explanation. No DNA is shown, since the ends of the CDR3 on it are uncertain; the CDR3 is the one TCRdb lists. V and J are TRBV6-4 and TRBJ1-3. The germline gives CDR1 MRHNA, CDR2 SNTAGT. The CDR3 is 10 residues long, ends included. CDR3 in amino acids: CASSDSRGGC.

This clone has just one count. V gene TRBV30 combines with J gene TRBJ1-3; possibly TRBD1 for D (5 bases). V dropped 5 bases and J dropped 8 bases, with 22 bases sitting between them. CDR3 length: 15 amino acids. Germline CDR1 reads GTSNPN; CDR2 reads SVGIG (reference sequence). The CDR3 nucleotides are TGTGCCTGGGGAACCACCTCCCTTCCGGGGGACACCATATATTTT. This encodes CAWGTTSLPGDTIYF.

This clone was seen once. The rearrangement uses TRBV20-1 and TRBJ1-1; no clear D gene. Germline V gene lookup returns CDR1 DFQATT and CDR2 SNEGSKA (reference sequence). The CDR3 totals 11 residues. CDR3 amino acids: CSPPGNTEAFF. CDR3 nucleotide sequence: TGCAGCCCACCAGGAAACACTGAAGCTTTCTTT.

This chain links TRBV27 with TRBJ2-1; the D is unclear. CDR1 is MNHEY, CDR2 SMNVEV, per germline (reference sequence). This CDR3 contains 16 residues. Trimming stripped 7 bases from V and 7 bases from J, with 23 bases between. Here the CDR3 DNA reads TGTGCCAGCACCTCTTCACTCCGAACCGTCCGAAATGAGCAGTTCTTC. This sequence encodes CASTSSLRTVRNEQFF.

This clone was seen a single time. The V and J genes are TRBV11-2 and TRBJ2-7, with 8 bases matching TRBD2. The CDR3 spans 14 residues. Germline loops: CDR1 SGHAT, CDR2 FQNNGV. Trimming cost V 1 base and J 5 bases; bases outside gene matches: 4. The CDR3 DNA follows: TGTGCCAGCAGCTTAGTCGGGGGGGCCCACGAGCAGTACTTC. Translation: CASSLVGGAHEQYF.